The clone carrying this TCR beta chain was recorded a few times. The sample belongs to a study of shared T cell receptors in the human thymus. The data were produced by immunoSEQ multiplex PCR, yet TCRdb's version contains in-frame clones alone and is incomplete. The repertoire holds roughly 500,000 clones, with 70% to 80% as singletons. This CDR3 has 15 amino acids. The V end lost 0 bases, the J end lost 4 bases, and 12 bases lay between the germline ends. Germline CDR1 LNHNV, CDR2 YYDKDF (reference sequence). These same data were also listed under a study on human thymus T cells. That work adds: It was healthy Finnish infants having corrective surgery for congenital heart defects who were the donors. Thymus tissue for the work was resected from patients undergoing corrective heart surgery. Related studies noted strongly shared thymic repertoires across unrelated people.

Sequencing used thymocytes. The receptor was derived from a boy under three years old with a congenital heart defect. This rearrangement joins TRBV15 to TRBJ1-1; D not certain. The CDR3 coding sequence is TGTGCCACCAGCAGAGAGAGGGAGGCGGTCACTGAAGCTTTCTTT. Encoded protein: CATSREREAVTEAFF.